Here is one T cell receptor (beta chain) with its context. These data originate in a study of control samples from healthy donors and cancer patients. The assay was immunoSEQ multiplex PCR, and TCRdb's table has in-frame clones only and misses some. The repertoire holds about 120,000 clones, with about 86% as singletons. Germline-derived CDR1 and CDR2 are ENHRY and SYGVKD. The CDR3 runs 14 residues. V lost 3 bases and J lost 4, with 12 bases in between. Input material: blood. V and J are TRBV10-3 and TRBJ2-5; TRBD1 is a possible D gene (5 bases). The source of this sequence is a young man in good health. Written as DNA, the CDR3 is TGTGCCATCAGTGATTGGCAGGGTAGAGAGACCCAGTACTTC. It translates to CAISDWQGRETQYF.